These T cell receptor beta chains were read from a single sample in a study of blood T cell repertoires in COVID-19. Using immunoSEQ multiplex PCR, the repertoire was profiled, and TCRdb retains in-frame clones only, with some absent. The sample gives tens of thousands of clones, about 90% of which show up once; less than 2% is in the top ten. Sequencing was performed on peripheral blood. These receptors were taken from an elderly woman with active or convalescent COVID-19. The CDR3 runs from the conserved cysteine through the conserved F or W. D genes are given only for firm matches. Part of the rows lack a size; the others show once, few, many or a class for expanded clones.

TRBD1 | TRBJ2-3 | - | TRBV18 | CASSPRTGQETDTQYF | TGTGCCAGCTCACCGAGGACAGGGCAGGAGACAGATACGCAGTATTTT
- | TRBJ1-1 | - | TRBV20-1 | CSVPRATEAFF | TGCAGTGTCCCCAGGGCCACTGAAGCTTTCTTT
TRBD2 | TRBJ2-3 | - | TRBV5-1 | CASSRGGLPDTQYF | TGCGCCAGCAGTAGGGGAGGGCTACCAGATACGCAGTATTTT
TRBD1 | TRBJ1-1 | - | TRBV19 | CASSEDRGTEAFF | TGTGCCAGTAGTGAGGACAGGGGCACTGAAGCTTTCTTT
- | TRBJ1-4 | - | TRBV24-1 | CATSDPQAVGEKLFF | TGTGCCACCAGTGACCCACAGGCGGTGGGAGAAAAACTGTTTTTT
- | TRBJ1-5 | few | TRBV30 | CAWTTVSGQPQHF | TGTGCCTGGACGACAGTTTCCGGTCAGCCCCAGCATTTT
TRBD2 | TRBJ2-1 | - | TRBV3-1/TRBV3-2 | CASTLSGSGYNEQFF | TGTGCCAGCACCCTTAGCGGGAGTGGTTACAATGAGCAGTTCTTC
- | TRBJ1-1 | - | TRBV27 | CASLPQGNTEAFF | TGTGCCAGCCTGCCCCAGGGGAACACTGAAGCTTTCTTT
- | TRBJ2-1 | - | TRBV7-9 | CASSPRGAFLLVNEQFF | TGTGCCAGCAGCCCCAGGGGGGCCTTTCTTCTAGTTAATGAGCAGTTCTTC
TRBD2 | TRBJ2-3 | - | TRBV5-1 | CASSPGGGSDTQYF | TGCGCCAGCAGCCCCGGGGGAGGGTCAGATACGCAGTATTTT